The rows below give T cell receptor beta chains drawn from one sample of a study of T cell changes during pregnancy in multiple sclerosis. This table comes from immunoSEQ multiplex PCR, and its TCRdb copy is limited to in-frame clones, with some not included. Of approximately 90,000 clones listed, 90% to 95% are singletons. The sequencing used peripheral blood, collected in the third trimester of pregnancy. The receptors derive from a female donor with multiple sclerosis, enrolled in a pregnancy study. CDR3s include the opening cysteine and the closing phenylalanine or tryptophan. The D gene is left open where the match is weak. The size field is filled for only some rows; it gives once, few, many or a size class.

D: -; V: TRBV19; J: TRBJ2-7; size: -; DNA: TGTGCCAGTAGTTCAGCGTCCTACGAGCAGTACTTC; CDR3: CASSSASYEQYF
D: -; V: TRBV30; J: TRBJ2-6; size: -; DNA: TGTGCCTGGAGTAACCAGGGGTCCGGGGCCAACGTCCTGACTTTC; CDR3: CAWSNQGSGANVLTF
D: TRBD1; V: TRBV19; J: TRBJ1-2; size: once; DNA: TGTGCCAGTAGTATCTCGACAGGGGGGCCAGGTGGCTACACCTTC; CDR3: CASSISTGGPGGYTF
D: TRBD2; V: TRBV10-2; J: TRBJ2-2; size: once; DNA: TGCGCCAGCAGTGTGTTGAGACTAGCGGGAAGAGGAACCGGGGAGCTGTTTTTT; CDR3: CASSVLRLAGRGTGELFF
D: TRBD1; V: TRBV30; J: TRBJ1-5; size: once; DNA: TGTGCCTGGGGCGTGGGACAGCGCAATCAGCCCCAGCATTTT; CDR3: CAWGVGQRNQPQHF
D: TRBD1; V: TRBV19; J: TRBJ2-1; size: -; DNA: TGTGCCAGTAGTATTCAGGGGGCGCAGAATGAGCAGTTCTTC; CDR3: CASSIQGAQNEQFF
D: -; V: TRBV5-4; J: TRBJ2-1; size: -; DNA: TGTGCCAGCAGCTTGGCGGTATCCTACAATGAGCAGTTCTTC; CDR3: CASSLAVSYNEQFF
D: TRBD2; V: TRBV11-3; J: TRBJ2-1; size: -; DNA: TGTGCCAGCAGCTTCAATTGGGAGCGGGAGAAGCAGTTCTTC; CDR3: CASSFNWEREKQFF
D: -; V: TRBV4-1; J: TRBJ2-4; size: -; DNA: TGCGCCAGCAGCCAAGCATGGGGGCCCAAAAACATTCAGTACTTC; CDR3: CASSQAWGPKNIQYF
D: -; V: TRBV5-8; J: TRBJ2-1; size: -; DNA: TGTGCCAGCAGCCCTACCTCGCGGGTTAGCTCCTACAATGAGCAGTTCTTC; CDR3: CASSPTSRVSSYNEQFF
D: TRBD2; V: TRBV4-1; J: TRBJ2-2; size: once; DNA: TGCGCCAGCAGCCAACTTATGACTAGCGTAAAGTCCACCGGGGAGCTGTTTTTT; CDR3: CASSQLMTSVKSTGELFF
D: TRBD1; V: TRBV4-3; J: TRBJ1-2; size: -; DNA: TGCGCCAGCAGCCAAGTGGGGACAGGGAGTGGCTACACCTTC; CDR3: CASSQVGTGSGYTF
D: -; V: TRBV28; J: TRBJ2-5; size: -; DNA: TGTGCCAGCAGTTCACTAATAGAGACCCAGTACTTC; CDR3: CASSSLIETQYF
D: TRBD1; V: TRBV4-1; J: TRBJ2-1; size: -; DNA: TGCGCCAGCGCACCGGGACAGGGTGACAATGAGCAGTTCTTC; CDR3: CASAPGQGDNEQFF
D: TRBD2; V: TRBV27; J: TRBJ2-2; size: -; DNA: TGTGCCAGCACCAGGGTAGCGGGCACCGGGGAGCTGTTTTTT; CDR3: CASTRVAGTGELFF
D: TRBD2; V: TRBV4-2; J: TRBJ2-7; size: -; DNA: TGTGCCAGCAGCCGGGCCCTAGCGGGAGTCTACGAGCAGTACTTC; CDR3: CASSRALAGVYEQYF
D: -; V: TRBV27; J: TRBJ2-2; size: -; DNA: TGTGCCAGCAGTTTGGTACAGCAGAACACCGGGGAGCTGTTTTTT; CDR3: CASSLVQQNTGELFF
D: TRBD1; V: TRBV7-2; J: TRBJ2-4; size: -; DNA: TGTGCCAGCAGAGGGACAGGGGACATTCAGTACTTC; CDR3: CASRGTGDIQYF
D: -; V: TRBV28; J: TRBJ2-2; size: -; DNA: TGTGCCAGCAGGCACCAGGGGATTTGGAACACCGGGGAGCTGTTTTTT; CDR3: CASRHQGIWNTGELFF
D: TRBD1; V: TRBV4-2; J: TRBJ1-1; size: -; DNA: TGTGCCAGCAGCCAAGGACAGGGACGCACTGAAGCTTTCTTT; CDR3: CASSQGQGRTEAFF
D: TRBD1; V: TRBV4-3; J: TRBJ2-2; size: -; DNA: TGCGCCAGCAGCCCCCGACAGGGGGCGCGTGGGGAGCTGTTTTTT; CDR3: CASSPRQGARGELFF
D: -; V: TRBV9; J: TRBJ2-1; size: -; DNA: TGTGCCAGCAGCGTAGATATTTCAGGGTGGGCTGAGCAGTTCTTC; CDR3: CASSVDISGWAEQFF
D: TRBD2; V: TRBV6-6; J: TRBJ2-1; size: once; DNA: TGTGCCAGCAGGGGTCGCGCTAGCGGGATGGAAGAGCAGTTCTTC; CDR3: CASRGRASGMEEQFF
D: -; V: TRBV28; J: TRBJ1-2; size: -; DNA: TGTGCCAGCAGTTTGGCCTATGGCTACACCTTC; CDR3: CASSLAYGYTF
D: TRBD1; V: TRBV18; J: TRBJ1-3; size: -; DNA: TGTGCCAGCTCGGATACAGGGGCCCGAGGAGACACCATATATTTT; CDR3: CASSDTGARGDTIYF
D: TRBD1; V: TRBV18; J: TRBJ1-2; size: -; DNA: TGTGCCAGCTCACCAGGACAGGGCTATGGCTACACCTTC; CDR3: CASSPGQGYGYTF
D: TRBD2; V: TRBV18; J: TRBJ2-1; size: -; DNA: TGTGCCAGCTCACAAGGACTAGCGGGAATGAATTACAATGAGCAGTTCTTC; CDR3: CASSQGLAGMNYNEQFF
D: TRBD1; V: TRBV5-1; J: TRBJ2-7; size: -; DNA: TGCGCCAGCAGCTTAGAGACAGGGTGGTTCTACGAGCAGTACTTC; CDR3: CASSLETGWFYEQYF
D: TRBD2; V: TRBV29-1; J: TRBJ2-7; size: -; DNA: TGCAGCGTTGATAGAGGCGGGAGAGGGTACGAGCAGTACTTC; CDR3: CSVDRGGRGYEQYF
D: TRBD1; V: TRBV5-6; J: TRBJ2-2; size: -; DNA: TGTGCCAGCAGCTTCTACAGGGGGCGTGACACCGGGGAGCTGTTTTTT; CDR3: CASSFYRGRDTGELFF
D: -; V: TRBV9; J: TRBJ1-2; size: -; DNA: TGTGCCAGCCCCAGGACGGGGGACTATGGCTACACCTTC; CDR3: CASPRTGDYGYTF
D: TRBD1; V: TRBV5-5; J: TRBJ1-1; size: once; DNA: TGTGCCAGCAGCCCGACAGGGGCTAACACTGAAGCTTTCTTT; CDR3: CASSPTGANTEAFF
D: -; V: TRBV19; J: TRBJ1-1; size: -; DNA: TGTGCCAGTAGGACGGGGTCTGAAGCTTTCTTT; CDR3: CASRTGSEAFF
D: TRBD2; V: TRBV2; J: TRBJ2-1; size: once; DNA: TGTGCCAGCAGTGCACTAGCGGGAGGGCATATCAATGAGCAGTTCTTC; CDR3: CASSALAGGHINEQFF
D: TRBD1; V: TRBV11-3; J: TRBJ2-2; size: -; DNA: TGTGCCAGCAGCGGGACAGGGCTCGTACTTGGGGAGCTGTTTTTT; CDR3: CASSGTGLVLGELFF
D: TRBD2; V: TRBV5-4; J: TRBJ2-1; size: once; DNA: TGTGCCAGCAGCTTCCCCGGGACTAGCGGGACTGAGCAGTTCTTC; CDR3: CASSFPGTSGTEQFF
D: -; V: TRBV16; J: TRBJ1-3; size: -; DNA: TGTGCCAGCAGCCAAACCCACTATGGAAACACCATATATTTT; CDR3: CASSQTHYGNTIYF
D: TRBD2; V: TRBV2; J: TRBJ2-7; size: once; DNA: TGTGCCAGCAGTGGAGGCGGGAGGGCTGGCGAGCAGTACTTC; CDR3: CASSGGGRAGEQYF
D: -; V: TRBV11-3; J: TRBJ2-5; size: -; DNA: TGTGCCAGCAGCTTAGGAGGAGGTGCCTTCCAAGAGACCCAGTACTTC; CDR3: CASSLGGGAFQETQYF
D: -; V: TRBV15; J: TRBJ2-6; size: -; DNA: TGTGCCACCAGCAGAGATCGGGGGGCCCCTGGGGCCAACGTCCTGACTTTC; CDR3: CATSRDRGAPGANVLTF
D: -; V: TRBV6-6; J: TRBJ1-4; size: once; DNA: TGTGCCAGCAGTTACAATCCAGATGAAAAACTGTTTTTT; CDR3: CASSYNPDEKLFF
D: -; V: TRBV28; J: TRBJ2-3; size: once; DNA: TGTGCCAGCAGTTTACACACTAGCAACCCCTCACACGATACGCAGTATTTT; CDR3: CASSLHTSNPSHDTQYF
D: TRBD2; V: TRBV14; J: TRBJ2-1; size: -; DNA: TGTGCCAGCAGCCACTCTGGCGGGAGGAGGTACAATGAGCAGTTCTTC; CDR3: CASSHSGGRRYNEQFF
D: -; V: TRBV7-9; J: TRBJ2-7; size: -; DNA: TGTGCCAGCAGCCTAGTCAGCGGACAGACCTACGAGCAGTACTTC; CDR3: CASSLVSGQTYEQYF
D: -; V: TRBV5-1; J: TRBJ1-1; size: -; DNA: TGCGCCAGCGCCCGGGGGTCAGGGAACCAACCGGCCGCTTTCTTT; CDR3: CASARGSGNQPAAFF
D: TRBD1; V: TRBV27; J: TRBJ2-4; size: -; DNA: TGTGCCAGCAGCTCTGCCCCGGGACAGCAAGCCAAAAACATTCAGTACTTC; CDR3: CASSSAPGQQAKNIQYF
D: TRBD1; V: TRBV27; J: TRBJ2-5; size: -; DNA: TGTGCCAGCAGAACCGGGACAGGGGGCGCAGAGACCCAGTACTTC; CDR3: CASRTGTGGAETQYF
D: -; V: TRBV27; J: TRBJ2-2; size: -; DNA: TGTGCCAGCAGTTATGATCAGGGAACCATCAACACCGGGGAGCTGTTTTTT; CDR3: CASSYDQGTINTGELFF
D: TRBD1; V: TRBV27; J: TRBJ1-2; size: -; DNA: TGTGCCAGCAGTTTTAAAGGACAGGGAACGGCCTGGGGCTACACCTTC; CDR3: CASSFKGQGTAWGYTF
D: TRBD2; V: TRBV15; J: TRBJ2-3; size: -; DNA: TGTGCCACCAGCAACCGACTAGCGGACACAGATACGCAGTATTTT; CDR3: CATSNRLADTDTQYF
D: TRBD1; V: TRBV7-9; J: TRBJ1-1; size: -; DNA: TGTGCCAGCAGGGCCTTCAGGGGGCCAACCATGAACACTGAAGCTTTCTTT; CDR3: CASRAFRGPTMNTEAFF
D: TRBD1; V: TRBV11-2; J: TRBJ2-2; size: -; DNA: TGTGCCAGCAGCAGAAGAACAGGGGGTAGGAGCACCGGGGAGCTGTTTTTT; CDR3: CASSRRTGGRSTGELFF
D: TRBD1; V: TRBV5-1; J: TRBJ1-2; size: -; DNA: TGCGCCAGCAGCTTGGCCCCAGGGGGAATAGAGGCTGGCTACACCTTC; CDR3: CASSLAPGGIEAGYTF
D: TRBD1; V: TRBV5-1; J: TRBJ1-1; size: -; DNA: TGCGCCAGCAGCTTAGGGACAGGGGTGAACACTGAAGCTTTCTTT; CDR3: CASSLGTGVNTEAFF
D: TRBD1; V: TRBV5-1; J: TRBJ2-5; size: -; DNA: TGCGCCAGCAGCTCGCCGACAGGGGCTTTTTCGGAGACCCAGTACTTC; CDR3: CASSSPTGAFSETQYF